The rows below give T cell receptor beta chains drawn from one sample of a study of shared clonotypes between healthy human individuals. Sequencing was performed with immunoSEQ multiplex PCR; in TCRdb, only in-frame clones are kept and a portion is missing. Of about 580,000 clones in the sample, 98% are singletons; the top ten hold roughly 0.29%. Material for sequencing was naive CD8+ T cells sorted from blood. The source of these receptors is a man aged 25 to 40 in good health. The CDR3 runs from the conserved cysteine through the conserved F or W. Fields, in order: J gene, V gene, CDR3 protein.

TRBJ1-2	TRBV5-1	CASSFFGQGADGYTF
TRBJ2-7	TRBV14	CASSQERVGYEQYF
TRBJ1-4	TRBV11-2	CASSLQGFEKLFF
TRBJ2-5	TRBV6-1	CASRKAGGQETQYF
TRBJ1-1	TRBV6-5	CASSYTLTGWDAFF
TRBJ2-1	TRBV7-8	CASSLAAGSYNEQFF
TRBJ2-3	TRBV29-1	CSVEDLSNTDTQYF
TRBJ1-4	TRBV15	CATSRSGEATNEKLFF
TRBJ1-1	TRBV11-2	CASSSRDSLNTEAFF
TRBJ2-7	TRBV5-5	CASSGGRSGRGLEQYF
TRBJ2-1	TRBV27	CASRLGTPLNNEQFF
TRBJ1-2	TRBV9	CASSEAGTHRAMGGYTF
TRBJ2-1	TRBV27	CASSSLGNEQFF
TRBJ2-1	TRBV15	CATSRDGGFSNEQFF
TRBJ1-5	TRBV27	CASSFLGAGGPNQPQHF
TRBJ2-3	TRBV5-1	CASSSSGGTDTQYF
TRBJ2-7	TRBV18	CASSPENSYEQYF
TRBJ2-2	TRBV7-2	CASSLVGTSGGAGELFF
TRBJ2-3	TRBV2	CASSEGGRSTDTQYF
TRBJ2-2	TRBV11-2	CASSLVSGGPEHRELFF
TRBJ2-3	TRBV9	CASSETTSGFTDTQYF
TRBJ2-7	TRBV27	CASSFSVSYEQYF
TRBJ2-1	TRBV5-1	CASSPRSDTYNEQFF
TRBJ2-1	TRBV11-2	CASSLGRAEYNEQFF
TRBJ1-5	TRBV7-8	CASSPPLDKGNDQPQHF
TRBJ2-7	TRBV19	CASSFAGTGSYEQYF
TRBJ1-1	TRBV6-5	CASSYSKSQGNTEAFF
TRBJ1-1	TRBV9	CASSGGYMNTEAFF
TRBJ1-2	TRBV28	CASSPNPGRLYGYTF
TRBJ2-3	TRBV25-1	CASSEYRSTDTQYF
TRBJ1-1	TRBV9	CASSDRLLEGHTEAFF
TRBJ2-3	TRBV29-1	CSVERTGRGTDTQYF
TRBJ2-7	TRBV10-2	CASWDMDYEQYF
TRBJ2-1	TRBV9	CASSVGGKAPNEQFF
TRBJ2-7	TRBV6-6	CASSYSVQDYEQYF
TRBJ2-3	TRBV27	CASRAYSGSITDTQYF
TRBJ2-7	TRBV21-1	CASSKDSDRTTYEQYF
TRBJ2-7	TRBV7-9	CASSTGLAGRSPEQYF
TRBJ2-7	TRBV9	CASSTGQANEQYF
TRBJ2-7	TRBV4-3	CASSQGPGVHEQYF
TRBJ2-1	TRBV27	CASSQLDWGEGNEQFF
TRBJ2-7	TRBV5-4	CASSPGQGFYEQYF
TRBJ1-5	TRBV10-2	CASSVVGQNNQPQHF
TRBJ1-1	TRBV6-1	CASSEFGFDTEAFF
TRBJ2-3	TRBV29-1	CSVPGGDRTDTQYF
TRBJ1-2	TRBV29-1	CSAGPDTSAYGYTF
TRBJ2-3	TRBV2	CASRDNLAGASDTQYF
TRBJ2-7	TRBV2	CASSEGASSYEQYF
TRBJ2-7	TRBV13	CASSSNLAVSYEQYF
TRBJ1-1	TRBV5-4	CASGGTGAHRTEAFF
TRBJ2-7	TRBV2	CASSEARGPALSYEQYF